The 3 T cell receptor beta chains below were found in one sample sequenced in a study of blood T cell repertoires in COVID-19. TCRdb keeps only in-frame clones here, not all; method: immunoSEQ multiplex PCR. The table has about 400,000 clones, around nine tenths seen once. Sequencing used PBMCs or T cells enriched from blood (not recorded which). These receptors all come from a woman aged 18-29 years with acute COVID-19.

The gene calls are TRBV5-1 and TRBJ2-5, with 8 bases that match TRBD1. CDR1 is SGHRS and CDR2 is YFSETQ in the germline V gene. The CDR3 extends over 15 amino acids. With 0 bases clipped from V and 5 bases from J, the junction kept 6 bases outside the gene matches. CDR3 coding DNA: TGCGCCAGCAGCTTGGCCGACAGGGGTGGGGAGACCCAGTACTTC. It encodes CASSLADRGGETQYF.

The chain has TRBV7-7 and TRBJ2-2, with a weak D call TRBD1 (5 bases). The germline gives CDR1 SSHAT, CDR2 FNYEAQ (reference sequence). The V end lost 5 bases, the J end lost 6 bases, and 22 bases lay between the germline ends. The length of the CDR3 is 17 residues. As DNA, the CDR3 is TGTGCCAGCAGCCCAGTCCGAGAGACGACAGTGGCCGGGGAGCTGTTTTTT. This translates into CASSPVRETTVAGELFF.

The chain has TRBV11-2 and TRBJ1-2; tentative D call: TRBD1 (6 bases). The V end was cut by 5 bases, the J end by 6 bases, with 10 bases between. Looked up from germline, CDR1 is SGHAT and CDR2 is FQNNGV. The CDR3 has 12 amino acids. CDR3 in amino acids: CASSDTGNGYTF. The CDR3 bases are TGTGCCAGCAGCGACACAGGGAATGGCTACACCTTC.